Following are 5 T cell receptor beta chains from one sample sequenced in a study of blood T cell repertoires in COVID-19. Some clones are missing from TCRdb's copy, which holds only in-frame ones; the method was immunoSEQ multiplex PCR. This table has roughly 100,000 clones, more than 90% appearing once. The material sequenced was peripheral blood. All receptors come from a woman aged 45-65 years with COVID-19, enrolled during active disease.

CDR3: CASGGQLIYGYTF. The CDR3 region has the DNA TGTGCCAGCGGGGGACAACTCATCTATGGCTACACCTTC. The chain carries TRBV9 and TRBJ1-2; a possible D gene is TRBD1 (6 bases). Germline CDR1 SGDLS, CDR2 YYNGEE. This CDR3 has 13 residues. The ends were cut back, 7 bases at V and 4 bases at J, with 14 bases in the middle.

This sequence joins TRBV28 and TRBJ2-4; TRBD2 is a possible D gene (6 bases). The germline CDR1 and CDR2 sequences are MDHEN and SYDVKM. This CDR3 region has 16 residues. Trimming took off 3 bases at V and 7 bases at J, with 19 bases between the two ends. CDR3 sequence reads: CASSLSIGGVMNIQYF. The CDR3 coding sequence is TGTGCCAGCAGTTTGAGTATCGGAGGGGTCATGAACATTCAGTACTTC.

The V gene is TRBV7-9, the J gene TRBJ1-1; 7 bases are shared with TRBD1. From germline, CDR1 is SEHNR and CDR2 FQNEAQ (reference sequence). Trimming removed 3 bases from V and 6 bases from J; junction bases left unmatched: 13. The CDR3 contains 16 residues. DNA of the CDR3: TGTGCCAGCAGCTTTGGAAAGGGGGCTCAAGGCCCTGAAGCTTTCTTT. It codes for CASSFGKGAQGPEAFF.

This chain connects TRBV19 to TRBJ1-5; D is perhaps TRBD1 (6 bases). In germline, CDR1 is LNHDA, CDR2 SQIVND (reference sequence). The CDR3 length is 13 residues. The V end lost 8 bases, the J end lost 3 bases, and 11 bases lay between the germline ends. CDR3: CASRGAINQPQHF. The CDR3 DNA is TGTGCCAGTCGGGGGGCTATCAATCAGCCCCAGCATTTT.

The V gene is TRBV20-1, the J gene TRBJ1-1; maybe TRBD1 (5 bases). V was cut by 6 bases and J by 6 bases, with 11 bases left in between. The CDR3 totals 11 residues. Germline V gene data show CDR1 as DFQATT and CDR2 as SNEGSKA (reference sequence). The CDR3 bases are TGCAGTGCCCAGGGTTTTTCTGAAGCTTTCTTT. Its translation is CSAQGFSEAFF.